A selection of T cell receptor beta chains follows, all from one sample in a study of CD8 T cells in Susac syndrome. TCRdb re-derived calls from the immunoSEQ multiplex PCR reads in MiXCR, one entry per CDR3 protein. The sample contains around 130,000 distinct CDR3 sequences, 85% to 95% of which appear only once. Sequencing input: CD4+ T cells from PBMCs. Source of these receptors: a human donor with multiple sclerosis. The CDR3 runs from the conserved cysteine through the conserved F or W. The D gene is left open where the match is weak. The size of a clone is reported for some rows only, either as once, few or many, or as a class for expanded clones.

d_gene: TRBD2
j_gene: TRBJ2-3
v_gene: TRBV9
abundance: .
CDR3aa: CASSVGASGRTDTQYF
CDR3nt: TGTGCCAGCAGCGTAGGTGCTAGCGGGAGAACAGATACGCAGTATTTT

d_gene: TRBD2
j_gene: TRBJ2-3
v_gene: TRBV9
abundance: .
CDR3aa: CASSVGTSGSTDTQYF
CDR3nt: TGTGCCAGCAGCGTAGGGACTAGCGGAAGCACAGATACGCAGTATTTT

d_gene: TRBD2
j_gene: TRBJ2-7
v_gene: TRBV20-1
abundance: .
CDR3aa: CSARTLAGEKTQYF
CDR3nt: TGCAGTGCTCGGACACTAGCGGGAGAAAAGACGCAGTACTTC

d_gene: TRBD2
j_gene: TRBJ2-1
v_gene: TRBV11-2
abundance: .
CDR3aa: CASSSRVGPQISGILNEQFF
CDR3nt: TGTGCCAGCAGCTCCCGTGTAGGGCCCCAAATTAGCGGGATTCTCAATGAGCAGTTCTTC

d_gene: TRBD2
j_gene: TRBJ2-3
v_gene: TRBV20-1
abundance: .
CDR3aa: CSLSGSRTDTQYF
CDR3nt: TGCAGCCTTAGCGGGAGCCGCACAGATACGCAGTATTTT

d_gene: TRBD1
j_gene: TRBJ2-5
v_gene: TRBV28
abundance: .
CDR3aa: CDGRTGGLGETQYF
CDR3nt: TGTGACGGCAGGACAGGGGGATTAGGAGAGACCCAGTACTTC

d_gene: .
j_gene: TRBJ2-1
v_gene: TRBV28
abundance: once
CDR3aa: CASIPGAQGGNEQFF
CDR3nt: TGTGCCAGCATCCCCGGGGCACAAGGGGGCAATGAGCAGTTCTTC

d_gene: .
j_gene: TRBJ1-5
v_gene: TRBV9
abundance: .
CDR3aa: CASSPIGEAPQHF
CDR3nt: TGTGCCAGCAGCCCCATTGGGGAGGCGCCCCAGCATTTT

d_gene: TRBD2
j_gene: TRBJ2-5
v_gene: TRBV25-1
abundance: .
CDR3aa: CASSERLAGVGQETQYF
CDR3nt: TGTGCCAGCAGTGAGAGGCTAGCGGGGGTGGGGCAAGAGACCCAGTACTTC

d_gene: .
j_gene: TRBJ1-3
v_gene: TRBV9
abundance: .
CDR3aa: CASSVGKSSGNTIYF
CDR3nt: TGTGCCAGCAGCGTAGGCAAGAGCTCTGGAAACACCATATATTTT

d_gene: .
j_gene: TRBJ2-4
v_gene: TRBV6-2/TRBV6-3
abundance: .
CDR3aa: CASSYPVGLAKNIQYF
CDR3nt: TGTGCCAGCAGTTACCCGGTGGGGTTAGCCAAAAACATTCAGTACTTC

d_gene: .
j_gene: TRBJ1-2
v_gene: TRBV5-6
abundance: .
CDR3aa: CASSRPGGYTF
CDR3nt: TGTGCCAGCAGCCGTCCCGGAGGCTACACCTTC

d_gene: .
j_gene: TRBJ2-2
v_gene: TRBV3-1
abundance: .
CDR3aa: CASSQGWDTGELFF
CDR3nt: TGTGCCAGCAGCCAAGGCTGGGACACCGGGGAGCTGTTTTTT

d_gene: .
j_gene: TRBJ1-1
v_gene: TRBV29-1
abundance: once
CDR3aa: CSVRGVGITEAFF
CDR3nt: TGCAGCGTTAGAGGGGTTGGGATCACTGAAGCTTTCTTT

d_gene: .
j_gene: TRBJ2-2
v_gene: TRBV7-9
abundance: .
CDR3aa: CASSLYIVEDTGELFF
CDR3nt: TGTGCCAGCAGCTTGTACATTGTGGAGGACACCGGGGAGCTGTTTTTT

d_gene: .
j_gene: TRBJ1-2
v_gene: TRBV18
abundance: .
CDR3aa: CASSPPSVEGYTF
CDR3nt: TGTGCCAGCTCACCACCATCAGTCGAAGGCTACACCTTC

d_gene: TRBD1
j_gene: TRBJ1-2
v_gene: TRBV6-6
abundance: .
CDR3aa: CASSYPGQGNGGYTF
CDR3nt: TGTGCCAGCAGTTACCCCGGACAGGGTAACGGTGGCTACACCTTC

d_gene: TRBD1
j_gene: TRBJ2-7
v_gene: TRBV20-1
abundance: once
CDR3aa: CSASRDGTGGSYEQYF
CDR3nt: TGCAGTGCTAGTAGGGATGGGACAGGGGGGTCGTACGAGCAGTACTTC

d_gene: .
j_gene: TRBJ2-7
v_gene: TRBV6-5
abundance: .
CDR3aa: CASSYIRGGSYEQYF
CDR3nt: TGTGCCAGCAGTTACATCAGGGGAGGCTCCTACGAGCAGTACTTC

d_gene: .
j_gene: TRBJ1-6
v_gene: TRBV20-1
abundance: .
CDR3aa: CSASLAVSNSPLHF
CDR3nt: TGCAGTGCTAGTTTGGCGGTTTCCAATTCACCCCTCCACTTT

d_gene: TRBD2
j_gene: TRBJ2-5
v_gene: TRBV20-1
abundance: .
CDR3aa: CSERGLAGGPSQETQYF
CDR3nt: TGCAGTGAAAGAGGACTAGCGGGGGGGCCATCCCAAGAGACCCAGTACTTC

d_gene: TRBD2
j_gene: TRBJ2-3
v_gene: TRBV23-1
abundance: .
CDR3aa: CASRQPGLAGALSTDTQYF
CDR3nt: TGCGCCAGCAGACAACCGGGACTAGCGGGTGCCCTTAGCACAGATACGCAGTATTTT

d_gene: .
j_gene: TRBJ1-1
v_gene: TRBV7-9
abundance: once
CDR3aa: CASSLEASTEAFF
CDR3nt: TGTGCCAGCAGCTTAGAGGCCTCGACTGAAGCTTTCTTT

d_gene: TRBD2
j_gene: TRBJ2-7
v_gene: TRBV5-1
abundance: .
CDR3aa: CASSLGGSGHEQYF
CDR3nt: TGCGCCAGCAGCTTAGGCGGGAGCGGGCACGAGCAGTACTTC

d_gene: .
j_gene: TRBJ2-7
v_gene: TRBV20-1
abundance: .
CDR3aa: CSAVLAARSYEQYF
CDR3nt: TGCAGTGCTGTGCTGGCGGCCCGCTCCTACGAGCAGTACTTC

d_gene: TRBD2
j_gene: TRBJ2-7
v_gene: TRBV4-1
abundance: .
CDR3aa: CASSQDRLAGYEQYF
CDR3nt: TGCGCCAGCAGCCAAGATCGACTAGCGGGCTACGAGCAGTACTTC

d_gene: .
j_gene: TRBJ2-5
v_gene: TRBV7-2
abundance: .
CDR3aa: CASSLLELGEETQYF
CDR3nt: TGTGCCAGCAGCTTACTAGAGCTAGGAGAAGAGACCCAGTACTTC

d_gene: .
j_gene: TRBJ1-2
v_gene: TRBV20-1
abundance: .
CDR3aa: CRRGDYGYTF
CDR3nt: TGCAGGAGGGGTGACTATGGCTACACCTTC

d_gene: TRBD2
j_gene: TRBJ2-3
v_gene: TRBV4-1
abundance: .
CDR3aa: CASSLAYSTDTQYF
CDR3nt: TGCGCCAGCTCACTAGCGTATAGCACAGATACGCAGTATTTT

d_gene: .
j_gene: TRBJ2-7
v_gene: TRBV30
abundance: .
CDR3aa: CAWSLSVRYEQHF
CDR3nt: TGTGCCTGGAGTCTCTCGGTCCGCTACGAGCAGCACTTC

d_gene: .
j_gene: TRBJ2-2
v_gene: TRBV20-1
abundance: .
CDR3aa: CSATGHANTGELFF
CDR3nt: TGCAGTGCTACGGGACATGCGAACACCGGGGAGCTGTTTTTT

d_gene: .
j_gene: TRBJ2-7
v_gene: TRBV28
abundance: once
CDR3aa: CASTSRKYEQYF
CDR3nt: TGTGCCAGCACCTCCAGAAAATACGAGCAGTACTTC

d_gene: .
j_gene: TRBJ2-7
v_gene: TRBV18
abundance: .
CDR3aa: CASSPSRGGYEQYF
CDR3nt: TGTGCCAGCTCACCCTCAAGGGGAGGTTACGAGCAGTACTTC

d_gene: .
j_gene: TRBJ1-2
v_gene: TRBV20-1
abundance: .
CDR3aa: CSAPGVEINYGYTF
CDR3nt: TGCAGTGCACCCGGCGTAGAGATTAACTATGGCTACACCTTC

d_gene: .
j_gene: TRBJ2-7
v_gene: TRBV2
abundance: .
CDR3aa: CARRTTSSYEQYF
CDR3nt: TGTGCCAGGAGGACGACGAGCTCCTACGAGCAGTACTTC

d_gene: .
j_gene: TRBJ2-1
v_gene: TRBV4-1
abundance: few
CDR3aa: CASSQDPARSNEQFF
CDR3nt: TGCGCCAGCAGCCAAGATCCGGCTAGATCGAATGAGCAGTTCTTC

d_gene: .
j_gene: TRBJ2-2
v_gene: TRBV4-3
abundance: once
CDR3aa: CASSRRGSGELFF
CDR3nt: TGCGCCAGCAGCCGCAGGGGTTCCGGGGAGCTGTTTTTT

d_gene: .
j_gene: TRBJ2-7
v_gene: TRBV27
abundance: .
CDR3aa: CASRQAYEQYF
CDR3nt: TGTGCCAGCAGACAAGCCTACGAGCAGTACTTC

d_gene: TRBD2
j_gene: TRBJ2-2
v_gene: TRBV18
abundance: once
CDR3aa: CASSPPSGRAAGELFF
CDR3nt: TGTGCCAGCTCACCTCCTAGCGGGAGGGCCGCCGGGGAGCTGTTTTTT